A few counts support the clone carrying this T cell receptor beta chain. The antigen is undetermined. TCR beta CDR3 regions were amplified from RNA. In the first-round RT-PCR of the TCR CDR3, the HTBI primer set was used. TCRdb redid the calling of the multiplex PCR reads with MiXCR, one entry per CDR3 protein. Seen here are 700,000 or so distinct CDR3 sequences, 13% to 15% observed once, and the top ten hold around 13%. The sample originates from a study of T cells in Graves' hyperthyroidism and ophthalmopathy. Study-level points and caveats: Peripheral blood also featured most of the thyroid clonotypes expanded above 0.001. Ophthalmopathy, which appeared later, was predicted by the model a median roughly 6.5 months before onset. Stable hyperthyroidism and ophthalmopathy were separated using 13 V-J signatures.

The clonotype originates from a woman aged 45 to 65 with Graves' ophthalmopathy. Sequencing input: blood.

The CDR3 loop reads CATSRDRFGSNEQFF. CDR3 nucleotides: TGTGCCACCAGCAGAGATAGGTTCGGGAGCAATGAGCAGTTCTTC. The V and J genes are TRBV15 and TRBJ2-1; weak D call: TRBD2 (6 bases). Per the germline V gene, CDR1 is LNHNV and CDR2 is YYDKDF (reference sequence). The V and J ends lost 0 bases and 6 bases respectively, with 12 bases between them. The CDR3 loop spans 15 amino acids.